This note documents a single T cell receptor (beta chain) sequence. The target antigen is unknown. This specimen comes from a study of STAT5B mutations in CD4+ large granular lymphocyte leukemia. Points from the study as a whole: Patient CD4-sorted repertoires stayed more clonal than healthy ones after leukemic-clone removal.

There are 15 residues in the CDR3. V was trimmed by 5 bases and J by 3 bases, leaving 13 bases between them. Germline-derived CDR1 and CDR2 are SSHAT and FNYEAQ (reference sequence). The survey-level immunoSEQ assay was used. TCRdb keeps only in-frame clones here, not all; method: immunoSEQ multiplex PCR. This table has some 34,000 clones, more than 60% appearing once. The sample consisted of CD4+ T cells from blood buffy coats. This sequence joins TRBV7-7 and TRBJ1-4, with D unclear. This clonotype was obtained from a human donor in good health. CDR3 nucleotide sequence: TGTGCCAGCAGCGGAGGTCGGGGATCTAATGAAAAACTGTTTTTT. It is translated as CASSGGRGSNEKLFF.